In its sample, the clone carrying this T cell receptor (beta chain) was seen many times. MiXCR was run by TCRdb on the 5' RACE reads, yielding one entry per CDR3 protein. The table has tens of thousands of distinct CDR3 sequences, more than 9.5% seen once. This record comes from a study of neurological immune-mediated disorders. V lost 3 bases and J 6 bases, leaving 9 bases between the germline ends. CDR1 and CDR2 (germline): DFQATT, SNEGSKA (reference sequence). The CDR3 runs 12 residues. The study drew its healthy controls from blood bank volunteers in Maryland, USA. PBMCs stored at -80 C, numbering 2 million, were the origin of the unsorted libraries.

The origin of this receptor is a man between 60 and 75 years old in good health. Sequenced material: PBMCs. The rearrangement uses TRBV20-1 and TRBJ2-1; D not resolved. The CDR3 DNA follows: TGCAGTGCTAGTATCCAGTCCAATGAGCAGTTCTTC. Amino acids: CSASIQSNEQFF.